These T cell receptor beta chains were read from a single sample in a study of T cells after yellow fever vaccination. TCRdb used MiXCR to reprocess the 5' RACE reads, holding one entry per CDR3 protein. This sample has over 45,000 distinct CDR3 sequences, with around 7% found just once. This material consisted of CD8+ T cells sorted from PBMCs, taken on the day of the first yellow fever vaccination. All receptors derive from a young man who received the YFV17D yellow fever vaccine. CDR3s leave out the opening cysteine and the closing phenylalanine or tryptophan. Each record gives: D gene, V gene, clone size, J gene, CDR3 protein. D genes are given only for firm matches. Expanded clones are given a class, and other clones once, few, many or no size at all.

D gene: TRBD1
V gene: TRBV14
clone size: many
J gene: TRBJ2-1
CDR3 protein: ASSQLTGVWYEQF

D gene: NA
V gene: TRBV20-1
clone size: many
J gene: TRBJ2-3
CDR3 protein: SASLGGRADTQY

D gene: NA
V gene: TRBV24-1
clone size: many
J gene: TRBJ2-1
CDR3 protein: ATSDGLNEQF

D gene: TRBD2
V gene: TRBV28
clone size: few
J gene: TRBJ2-3
CDR3 protein: ANARGGAADTQY

D gene: NA
V gene: TRBV7-8
clone size: many
J gene: TRBJ2-5
CDR3 protein: ASSLVRAELRETQY

D gene: TRBD2
V gene: TRBV6-5
clone size: NA
J gene: TRBJ2-2
CDR3 protein: ASSYRTSGELF

D gene: NA
V gene: TRBV4-1
clone size: NA
J gene: TRBJ2-3
CDR3 protein: ASSQTTRSTDTQY

D gene: NA
V gene: TRBV19
clone size: NA
J gene: TRBJ1-1
CDR3 protein: ASSLGSSEAF

D gene: NA
V gene: TRBV4-1
clone size: many
J gene: TRBJ1-1
CDR3 protein: ASSQIGNTEAF

D gene: NA
V gene: TRBV7-9
clone size: NA
J gene: TRBJ2-6
CDR3 protein: ASSLALGFGANVLT

D gene: TRBD1
V gene: TRBV5-1
clone size: NA
J gene: TRBJ1-2
CDR3 protein: ASRGQVQVKGGYT

D gene: NA
V gene: TRBV19
clone size: NA
J gene: TRBJ1-5
CDR3 protein: ASLGQRANQPQH

D gene: NA
V gene: TRBV7-9
clone size: few
J gene: TRBJ2-1
CDR3 protein: ASSLVLVNEQF

D gene: NA
V gene: TRBV9
clone size: many
J gene: TRBJ2-1
CDR3 protein: ASSPGSDSYNEQF

D gene: NA
V gene: TRBV30
clone size: few
J gene: TRBJ2-7
CDR3 protein: AWSFASNYEQY

D gene: NA
V gene: TRBV25-1
clone size: NA
J gene: TRBJ2-3
CDR3 protein: ASGASGTDTQY

D gene: NA
V gene: TRBV11-2
clone size: NA
J gene: TRBJ1-1
CDR3 protein: GSSLTRGAYTEAF

D gene: NA
V gene: TRBV9
clone size: NA
J gene: TRBJ1-4
CDR3 protein: ASSVDGEPEKLF

D gene: NA
V gene: TRBV12-3/TRBV12-4
clone size: NA
J gene: TRBJ2-1
CDR3 protein: ASSWTAGLTVTDEQF

D gene: NA
V gene: TRBV6-5
clone size: few
J gene: TRBJ2-7
CDR3 protein: ASSYPGQSFYEQY

D gene: TRBD1
V gene: TRBV7-9
clone size: many
J gene: TRBJ2-7
CDR3 protein: ASLPLDRGVHEQY

D gene: TRBD1
V gene: TRBV7-9
clone size: NA
J gene: TRBJ1-1
CDR3 protein: ASSLTPTGSPEAF

D gene: TRBD2
V gene: TRBV7-6
clone size: many
J gene: TRBJ2-3
CDR3 protein: ASSLAAGRPDTQY

D gene: NA
V gene: TRBV7-6
clone size: NA
J gene: TRBJ2-3
CDR3 protein: ASSLVPATDTQY

D gene: TRBD2
V gene: TRBV4-1
clone size: few
J gene: TRBJ2-1
CDR3 protein: ASSHTGTSGGAVYNEQF

D gene: NA
V gene: TRBV14
clone size: NA
J gene: TRBJ2-2
CDR3 protein: ASSPWGTGELF

D gene: NA
V gene: TRBV20-1
clone size: NA
J gene: TRBJ1-5
CDR3 protein: SAPVDFGGQPQH

D gene: NA
V gene: TRBV12-3/TRBV12-4
clone size: few
J gene: TRBJ2-5
CDR3 protein: ASRNGVYQETQY

D gene: TRBD2
V gene: TRBV4-1
clone size: NA
J gene: TRBJ2-3
CDR3 protein: ASSQRAGGQSDTQY

D gene: TRBD2
V gene: TRBV2
clone size: few
J gene: TRBJ2-3
CDR3 protein: ASSDLAGPSTDTQY

D gene: TRBD2
V gene: TRBV4-2
clone size: many
J gene: TRBJ2-4
CDR3 protein: ASSQDWTSGVIGKNIQY

D gene: NA
V gene: TRBV5-8
clone size: few
J gene: TRBJ2-1
CDR3 protein: ASSLVAAYNEQF

D gene: TRBD2
V gene: TRBV20-1
clone size: few
J gene: TRBJ2-7
CDR3 protein: SARRLAGVISYEQY

D gene: NA
V gene: TRBV6-1
clone size: NA
J gene: TRBJ1-2
CDR3 protein: ASRTHEGDFYGYT

D gene: NA
V gene: TRBV20-1
clone size: NA
J gene: TRBJ1-3
CDR3 protein: SARARGSRSGNTIY

D gene: NA
V gene: TRBV5-1
clone size: many
J gene: TRBJ2-3
CDR3 protein: ASSFGADTQY

D gene: TRBD1
V gene: TRBV7-3
clone size: NA
J gene: TRBJ2-3
CDR3 protein: ASSLTGTGVTDTQY

D gene: TRBD2
V gene: TRBV6-1
clone size: few
J gene: TRBJ2-1
CDR3 protein: ASSWGLAHEQF

D gene: TRBD1
V gene: TRBV6-4
clone size: NA
J gene: TRBJ1-2
CDR3 protein: ASKSGQGALWYGYT

D gene: NA
V gene: TRBV6-6
clone size: many
J gene: TRBJ1-1
CDR3 protein: ASRVGMNTEAF

D gene: NA
V gene: TRBV13
clone size: few
J gene: TRBJ2-7
CDR3 protein: ASSPDGSNGYEQY

D gene: NA
V gene: TRBV4-3
clone size: NA
J gene: TRBJ1-5
CDR3 protein: ASSQRTNSNQPQH

D gene: NA
V gene: TRBV12-3/TRBV12-4
clone size: few
J gene: TRBJ1-1
CDR3 protein: ASSSTVNTEAF

D gene: TRBD2
V gene: TRBV11-2
clone size: few
J gene: TRBJ2-3
CDR3 protein: ASSFLLGTSGETDTQY

D gene: NA
V gene: TRBV4-1
clone size: many
J gene: TRBJ2-5
CDR3 protein: ASSPRLTLQETQY

D gene: NA
V gene: TRBV6-1
clone size: few
J gene: TRBJ2-3
CDR3 protein: ASSDGFSTDTQY

D gene: NA
V gene: TRBV4-1
clone size: many
J gene: TRBJ1-4
CDR3 protein: ASSQEQAFNEKLF

D gene: NA
V gene: TRBV20-1
clone size: NA
J gene: TRBJ2-7
CDR3 protein: SARSRDRLYEQY

D gene: TRBD1
V gene: TRBV29-1
clone size: many
J gene: TRBJ2-3
CDR3 protein: SVDLDRATDTQY

D gene: NA
V gene: TRBV6-2/TRBV6-3
clone size: NA
J gene: TRBJ1-5
CDR3 protein: ASSYSTLSGTQWSQH

D gene: TRBD2
V gene: TRBV27
clone size: many
J gene: TRBJ2-3
CDR3 protein: ASSLWPGLAGATDTQY

D gene: NA
V gene: TRBV12-3/TRBV12-4
clone size: many
J gene: TRBJ1-2
CDR3 protein: ASRIGTYGYT

D gene: NA
V gene: TRBV7-9
clone size: many
J gene: TRBJ1-1
CDR3 protein: ASSFGRMNTEAF

D gene: NA
V gene: TRBV23-1
clone size: NA
J gene: TRBJ2-5
CDR3 protein: ASSQHREETQY

D gene: NA
V gene: TRBV12-3/TRBV12-4
clone size: many
J gene: TRBJ2-7
CDR3 protein: ASSLWGSEQY

D gene: NA
V gene: TRBV11-2
clone size: many
J gene: TRBJ2-1
CDR3 protein: ASSLQAGEQF

D gene: NA
V gene: TRBV6-5
clone size: few
J gene: TRBJ2-5
CDR3 protein: ASSYSDLSAQETQY

D gene: TRBD1
V gene: TRBV6-1
clone size: few
J gene: TRBJ1-3
CDR3 protein: ASRQGQGILRNTIY

D gene: NA
V gene: TRBV7-2
clone size: many
J gene: TRBJ1-2
CDR3 protein: ASSTTVSYGYT